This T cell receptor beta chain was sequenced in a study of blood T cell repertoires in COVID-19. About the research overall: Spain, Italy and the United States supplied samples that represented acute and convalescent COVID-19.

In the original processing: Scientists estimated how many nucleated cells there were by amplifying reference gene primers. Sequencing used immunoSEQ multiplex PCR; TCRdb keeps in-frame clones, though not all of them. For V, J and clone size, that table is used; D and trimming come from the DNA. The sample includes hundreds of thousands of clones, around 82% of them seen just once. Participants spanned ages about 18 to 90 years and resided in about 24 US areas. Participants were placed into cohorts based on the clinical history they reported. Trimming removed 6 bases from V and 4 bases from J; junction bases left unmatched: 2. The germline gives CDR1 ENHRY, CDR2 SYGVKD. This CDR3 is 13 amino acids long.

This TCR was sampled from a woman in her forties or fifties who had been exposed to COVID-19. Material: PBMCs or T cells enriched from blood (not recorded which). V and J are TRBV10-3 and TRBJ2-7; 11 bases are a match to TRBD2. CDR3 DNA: TGTGCCATCAGAGTAGCGGGGGGGTACGAGCAGTACTTC. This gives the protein CAIRVAGGYEQYF.